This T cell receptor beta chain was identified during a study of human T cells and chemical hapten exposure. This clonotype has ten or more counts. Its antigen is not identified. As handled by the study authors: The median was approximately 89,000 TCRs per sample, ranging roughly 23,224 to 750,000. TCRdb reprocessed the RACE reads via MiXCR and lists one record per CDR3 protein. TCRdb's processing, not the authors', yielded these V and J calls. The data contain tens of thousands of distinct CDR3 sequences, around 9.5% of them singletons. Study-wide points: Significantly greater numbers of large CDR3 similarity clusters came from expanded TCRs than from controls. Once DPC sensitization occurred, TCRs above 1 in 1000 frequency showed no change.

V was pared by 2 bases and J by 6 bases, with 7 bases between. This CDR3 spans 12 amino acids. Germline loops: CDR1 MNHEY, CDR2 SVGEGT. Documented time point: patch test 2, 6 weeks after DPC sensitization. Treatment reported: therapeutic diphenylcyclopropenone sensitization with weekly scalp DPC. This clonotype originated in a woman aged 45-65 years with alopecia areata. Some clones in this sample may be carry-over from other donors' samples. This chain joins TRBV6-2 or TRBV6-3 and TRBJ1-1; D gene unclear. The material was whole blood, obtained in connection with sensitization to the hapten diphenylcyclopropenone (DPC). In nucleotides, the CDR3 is TGTGCCAGCAGTTACCGGGGTGCTGAAGCTTTCTTT. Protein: CASSYRGAEAFF.